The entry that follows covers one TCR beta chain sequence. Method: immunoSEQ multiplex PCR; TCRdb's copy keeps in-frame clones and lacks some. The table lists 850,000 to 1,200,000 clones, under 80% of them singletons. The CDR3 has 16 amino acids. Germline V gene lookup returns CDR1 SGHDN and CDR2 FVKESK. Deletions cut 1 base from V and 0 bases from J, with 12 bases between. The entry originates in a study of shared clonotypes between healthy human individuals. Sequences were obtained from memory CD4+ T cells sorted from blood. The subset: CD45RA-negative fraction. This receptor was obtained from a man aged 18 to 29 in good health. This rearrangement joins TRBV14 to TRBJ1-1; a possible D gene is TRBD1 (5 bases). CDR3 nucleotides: TGTGCCAGCAGCCAAGCCGGGACGGCCTTGAACACTGAAGCTTTCTTT. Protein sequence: CASSQAGTALNTEAFF.